The 22 T cell receptor beta chains below were found in one sample sequenced in a study of cytomegalovirus exposure and HLA in healthy donors. The PCR made use of 60 Vbeta and 13 Jbeta primers. The repertoire was sequenced with immunoSEQ multiplex PCR; TCRdb's copy has only in-frame clones and lacks some. Of about 190,000 clones listed, roughly 74% are singletons. Sample: PBMCs. These receptors originate from a woman aged 25 to 39 in good health and CMV-seropositive.

The V and J genes are TRBV5-1 and TRBJ2-1; 14 nucleotides agree with TRBD2. The trim removed 7 bases at V and 9 bases at J, leaving 12 bases unmatched. CDR3 length: 16 residues. The germline gives CDR1 SGHRS, CDR2 YFSETQ. As DNA, the CDR3 is TGCGCCAGCGGCCGGAAGGGACTAGCGGGGGTCGGTGAGCAGTTCTTC. Protein product: CASGRKGLAGVGEQFF.

The chain is built from TRBV2 and TRBJ2-5, with D perhaps TRBD2 (5 bases). The CDR3 is 15 residues long. Germline loops: CDR1 SNHLY, CDR2 FYNNEI. V lost 8 bases, J lost 1 base, and 17 bases lay in between. CDR3 sequence: CASRRTVRFQETQYF. For the CDR3, the DNA is TGTGCCAGCCGGAGGACTGTTAGATTCCAAGAGACCCAGTACTTC.

The CDR3: CASSLRQGQGSGELFF. The CDR3 coding sequence is TGTGCCAGCAGCTTACGCCAAGGACAGGGGTCCGGGGAGCTGTTTTTT. This chain joins TRBV7-9 and TRBJ2-2, with 9 bases aligning to TRBD1. Germline CDR1 SEHNR, CDR2 FQNEAQ (reference sequence). The CDR3 spans 16 residues. V was pared by 2 bases and J by 6 bases, with 7 bases of the junction left unmatched.

The genes are TRBV7-6 and TRBJ1-3, with D perhaps TRBD1 (6 bases). The germline V gene has CDR1 SGHVS and CDR2 FNYEAQ. The CDR3 is made up of 15 amino acids. V was cut by 1 base and J by 3 bases, with 10 bases left in between. The CDR3 loop is CASSLVQGFGNTIYF. The CDR3 DNA sequence: TGTGCCAGCAGCTTAGTACAGGGCTTTGGAAACACCATATATTTT.

V and J are TRBV27 and TRBJ1-1, with 8 bases fitting TRBD1. Germline CDR1 MNHEY, CDR2 SMNVEV (reference sequence). Trimming removed 4 bases from V and 7 bases from J; junction bases left unmatched: 14. The CDR3 is 16 amino acids. The CDR3 region is CASSSWINRGVGEAFF. In nucleotides, the CDR3 is TGTGCCAGCAGTTCCTGGATCAACAGGGGGGTGGGTGAAGCTTTCTTT.

This clone was detected a few times. The rearrangement uses TRBV7-9 and TRBJ1-1; TRBD1 might be the D (6 bases). The germline V gene has CDR1 SEHNR and CDR2 FQNEAQ (reference sequence). V was trimmed by 0 bases and J by 11 bases, leaving 13 bases between them. There are 13 residues in the CDR3. The CDR3 sequence is CASSLALGHSAFF. In DNA, the CDR3 is TGTGCCAGCAGCTTAGCGCTGGGACATAGTGCTTTCTTT.

The gene calls are TRBV7-9 and TRBJ2-7, with D maybe TRBD1 (5 bases). The V end lost 4 bases, the J end lost 4 bases, and 14 bases lay between the germline ends. Per germline, CDR1 SEHNR and CDR2 FQNEAQ (reference sequence). The CDR3 contains 14 residues. CDR3 coding DNA: TGTGCCAGCAGCTCCCAGGGCTCCGGTTACGAGCAGTACTTC. It is translated as CASSSQGSGYEQYF.

This rearrangement joins TRBV4-2 to TRBJ2-5; 8 nucleotides agree with TRBD2. Germline CDR1 reads LGHNA; CDR2 reads YNFKEQ. CDR3 length: 16 amino acids. Trimming took 0 bases from V and 5 from J; bases not matched to a gene: 8. The CDR3 nucleotides read TGTGCCAGCAGCCAAGATGACGGGGGGGCCGTTGAGACCCAGTACTTC. Translating gives CASSQDDGGAVETQYF.

This rearrangement joins TRBV19 to TRBJ2-7; D gene ambiguous. Germline CDR1 is LNHDA and CDR2 is SQIVND (reference sequence). This CDR3 spans 13 amino acids. V dropped 3 bases and J dropped 0 bases, with 6 bases sitting between them. CDR3 loop: CASSIPSSYEQYF. CDR3 DNA sequence: TGTGCCAGTAGTATTCCGAGCTCCTACGAGCAGTACTTC. Using reference TRBV19 and TRBJ2-7 for the parts outside the CDR3, the full variable domain is DGGITQSPKYLFRKEGQNVTLSCEQNLNHDAMYWYRQDPGQGLRLIYYSQIVNDFQKGDIAEGYSVSREKKESFPLTVTSAQKNPTAFYLCASSIPSSYEQYFGPGTRLTVT.

This clone was recorded only once. The chain recombines TRBV19 with TRBJ2-1, with 9 nucleotides matching TRBD2. CDR3 length equals 17 residues. Trimming took 5 bases from V and 0 from J; bases not matched to a gene: 8. In germline, CDR1 is LNHDA, CDR2 SQIVND (reference sequence). The CDR3 spells CASSSAGGFISYNEQFF. The CDR3 coding sequence is TGTGCCAGTAGTTCGGCGGGGGGGTTTATCTCCTACAATGAGCAGTTCTTC.

V usage is TRBV4-2 and J usage is TRBJ2-4, with D maybe TRBD2 (6 bases). The CDR3 has 17 residues. The V end lost 0 bases, the J end lost 0 bases, and 12 bases lay between the germline ends. CDR1 is LGHNA, CDR2 YNFKEQ, per germline. The CDR3 reads CASSQEGRGVAKNIQYF. The CDR3 region has the DNA TGTGCCAGCAGCCAAGAAGGGCGCGGGGTAGCCAAAAACATTCAGTACTTC.

The chain has TRBV28 and TRBJ2-7, with D unresolved. The germline V gene encodes CDR1 MDHEN and CDR2 SYDVKM. V was cut by 5 bases and J by 4 bases, with 15 bases left in between. The CDR3 length is 14 residues. Here the CDR3 DNA reads TGTGCCAGCAGTCTTCAGATTCGAATTTACGAGCAGTACTTC. The encoded protein is CASSLQIRIYEQYF.

The V gene is TRBV5-8, the J gene TRBJ1-5; D not certain. V lost 2 bases and J 5 bases, leaving 8 bases between the germline ends. The germline CDR1 and CDR2 sequences are SGHTS and YDEGEE. The CDR3 consists of 13 residues. The CDR3 sequence: CASSFLRDQPQHF. The CDR3 coding sequence is TGTGCCAGCAGCTTTCTTCGGGATCAGCCCCAGCATTTT.

V gene TRBV4-1 combines with J gene TRBJ2-5; TRBD2 is a possible D gene (6 bases). Per the germline V gene, CDR1 is MGHRA and CDR2 is YSYEKL. Deletions cut 4 bases from V and 4 bases from J, with 19 bases between. This CDR3 has 16 residues. DNA for the CDR3: TGCGCCAGCAGCCGCACATTAACGGGGGTTAGAGAGACCCAGTACTTC. Its protein is CASSRTLTGVRETQYF.

This clone came up a few times. The gene calls are TRBV6-1 and TRBJ1-2; 7 bases match TRBD1. Looked up from germline, CDR1 is MNHNS and CDR2 is SASEGT. Trimming removed 4 bases from V and 2 bases from J; junction bases left unmatched: 7. The CDR3 extends over 15 amino acids. The chain's CDR3 is CASSAEPGQNYGYTF. Written as DNA, the CDR3 is TGTGCCAGCAGTGCCGAGCCGGGACAGAACTATGGCTACACCTTC.

The V and J genes are TRBV29-1 and TRBJ2-3, with 11 bases that match TRBD1. This CDR3 has 13 amino acids. Germline CDR1 is SQVTM and CDR2 is ANQGSEA. J was trimmed by 4 bases and V by 6 bases; bases with no gene match: 3. This CDR3 reads CSVLGQGADTQYF. As DNA, the CDR3 is TGCAGCGTCTTGGGACAGGGGGCAGATACGCAGTATTTT.

This chain connects TRBV27 to TRBJ2-1; 11 bases fit TRBD2. The length of the CDR3 is 15 residues. From germline, CDR1 is MNHEY and CDR2 SMNVEV (reference sequence). The V and J ends lost 8 bases and 2 bases, in that order; junction bases with no gene match: 5. The chain's CDR3 is CASGYSGGAYNEQFF. DNA of the CDR3: TGTGCCAGCGGGTATAGCGGGGGGGCCTACAATGAGCAGTTCTTC.

The V call is TRBV5-1, the J call TRBJ2-3; TRBD2 matches at 10 bases. Unmatched junction bases numbered 9, after V lost 3 bases and J lost 2 bases. Looked up from germline, CDR1 is SGHRS and CDR2 is YFSETQ. The CDR3 runs to 17 residues. The CDR3 loop is CASSWTKSGGDTDTQYF. The CDR3 nucleotides are TGCGCCAGCAGCTGGACGAAAAGCGGGGGGGACACAGATACGCAGTATTTT.

This clone was seen once. This chain joins TRBV2 and TRBJ2-1; TRBD2 might be the D (6 bases). The CDR3 spans 11 residues. The V gene lost 7 bases and the J gene lost 15 bases, with 16 bases spanning the gap. The germline V gene encodes CDR1 SNHLY and CDR2 FYNNEI. The CDR3 spells CASNMGGSWFF. The CDR3 DNA is TGTGCCAGCAACATGGGGGGAAGCTGGTTCTTC.

This rearrangement joins TRBV5-4 to TRBJ1-2, with 10 bases identical to TRBD1. Trimming removed 3 bases from V and 8 bases from J; junction bases left unmatched: 7. The CDR3 covers 14 residues. Germline CDR1 and CDR2: SGHNT and YYREEE (reference sequence). CDR3 residues: CASSWTGGNRGYTF. CDR3 coding DNA: TGTGCCAGCAGCTGGACAGGGGGGAATCGCGGCTACACCTTC. Full variable domain (missing parts from reference TRBV5-4 and TRBJ1-2): ETGVTQSPTHLIKTRGQQVTLRCSSQSGHNTVSWYQQALGQGPQFIFQYYREEENGRGNFPPRFSGLQFPNYSSELNVNALELDDSALYLCASSWTGGNRGYTFGSGTRLTVV.

V is TRBV5-1 and J is TRBJ2-7; 8 bases align to TRBD2. The V segment lost 4 bases and the J segment 2 bases; nucleotides outside the gene matches: 5. The CDR3 totals 14 residues. CDR1 and CDR2 from the germline V gene are SGHRS and YFSETQ. In nucleotides, the CDR3 is TGCGCCAGCAGCACCGGGGGGGGCCCCTACGAGCAGTACTTC. Protein product: CASSTGGGPYEQYF.

In this sample, this clone turned up a few times. The chain recombines TRBV27 with TRBJ1-2, with 9 bases lining up with TRBD1. Germline V gene lookup returns CDR1 MNHEY and CDR2 SMNVEV (reference sequence). This CDR3 is built from 14 residues. J was trimmed by 6 bases and V by 10 bases; bases with no gene match: 12. As DNA, the CDR3 is TGTGCCACCACGGACAGGGGTTTCTCAGATGGCTACACCTTC. Translation: CATTDRGFSDGYTF.